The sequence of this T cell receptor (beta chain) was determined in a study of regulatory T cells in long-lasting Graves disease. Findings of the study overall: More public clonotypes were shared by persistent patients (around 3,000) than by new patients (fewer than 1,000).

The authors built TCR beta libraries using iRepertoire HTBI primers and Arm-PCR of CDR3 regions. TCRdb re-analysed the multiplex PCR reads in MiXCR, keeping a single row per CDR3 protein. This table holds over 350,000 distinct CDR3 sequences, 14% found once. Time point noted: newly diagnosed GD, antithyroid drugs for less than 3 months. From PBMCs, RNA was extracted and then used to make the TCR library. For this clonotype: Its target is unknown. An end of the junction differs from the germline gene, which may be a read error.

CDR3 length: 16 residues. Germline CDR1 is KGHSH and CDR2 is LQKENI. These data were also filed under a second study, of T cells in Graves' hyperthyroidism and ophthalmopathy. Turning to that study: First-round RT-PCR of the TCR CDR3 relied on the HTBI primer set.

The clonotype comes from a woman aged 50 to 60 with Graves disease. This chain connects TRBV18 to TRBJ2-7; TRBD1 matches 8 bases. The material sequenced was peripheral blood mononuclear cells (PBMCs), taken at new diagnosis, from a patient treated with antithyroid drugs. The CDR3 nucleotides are TGTGCCAGCTCACCAATGAGGGGACAGGTCTCCTATGAGCAGTACTTC. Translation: CASSPMRGQVSYEQYF.